Below, one TCR beta chain is given with its context. Its antigen is still unknown. The sample is drawn from a study of vaccination and CD4 T cells after COVID-19. About the research overall: The cells were exposed to overlapping spike peptides originating from SARS-CoV-2, HCoV-NL63, HCoV-OC43 and HCoV-229E for stimulation.

Once obtained from cultured CD4+ T cells, the DNA was sequenced using the Oncomine TCR Beta short-read assay. MiXCR, run by TCRdb on the PCR reads, gives a single entry per CDR3 protein. The sample shows over 9,500 distinct CDR3 sequences, more than 55% of them seen only once. This sample's treatment: roughly ten-day PBMC culture with coronavirus spike peptide pools or control peptides (ViraFEST assay). The receptor's source is a human donor who had recovered from COVID-19. The sequenced material came from CD4+ T cells from blood, cultured in vitro.

The CDR3: CASSPRAEPSMNTEAFF. CDR3 coding DNA: TGTGCCAGCAGCCCACGGGCTGAACCCTCCATGAACACTGAAGCTTTCTTT. The chain joins TRBV7-9 to TRBJ1-1, with D unclear. CDR3 length: 17 residues. Germline V gene data show CDR1 as SEHNR and CDR2 as FQNEAQ (reference sequence). V was cut by 5 bases and J by 0 bases, with 19 bases left in between.